The 28 T cell receptor beta chains listed next were all sequenced from one sample in a study of Ad26.COV2.S vaccination and SARS-CoV-2 variants. Treatment specified: about 20 received Ad26.COV2.S at low or high dose, single or two shots; several received placebo; per-sample allocation not given. Material that was analyzed had been drawn on day 63 after the first vaccine or placebo injection. Only in-frame clones appear in the TCRdb table, and some are missing; sequencing was by immunoSEQ multiplex PCR. The sample has over 200,000 clones; approximately 88% are singletons. Sequenced here: peripheral blood, sampled in a trial of Ad26.COV2.S vaccine versus placebo. The receptor source for this set is a person between 18 and 65 years old who received the Ad26.COV2.S COVID-19 vaccine or a placebo.

The DNA for the CDR3 is TGTGCCATCAGTACCGGGGCCGCGAACACCGGGGAGCTGTTTTTT. Its protein is CAISTGAANTGELFF. V usage is TRBV10-3 and J usage is TRBJ2-2, with D perhaps given as TRBD1 or TRBD2 (5 bases each). Trimming took 5 bases from V and 0 from J, leaving 10 bases between them. CDR3 size: 15 residues. Germline-derived CDR1 and CDR2 are ENHRY and SYGVKD.

This chain links TRBV19 with TRBJ2-1; 9 bases align to TRBD2. Germline V CDR1 and CDR2: LNHDA, SQIVND (reference sequence). There are 17 residues in the CDR3. V dropped 11 bases and J dropped 6; count of bases not matched to a gene: 20. CDR3 residues: CASTGAGGLAPFNEQFF. In DNA, the CDR3 is TGTGCCTCCACCGGGGCCGGGGGACTAGCCCCCTTCAATGAGCAGTTCTTC. Variable domain in full (rest from reference TRBV19 and TRBJ2-1): DGGITQSPKYLFRKEGQNVTLSCEQNLNHDAMYWYRQDPGQGLRLIYYSQIVNDFQKGDIAEGYSVSREKKESFPLTVTSAQKNPTAFYLCASTGAGGLAPFNEQFFGPGTRLTVL.

The J gene is TRBJ1-2, the V gene TRBV7-9; D is perhaps TRBD1 (6 bases). Trimming removed 4 bases from V and 3 bases from J, with 24 bases in between. The germline CDR1 and CDR2 sequences are SEHNR and FQNEAQ (reference sequence). The CDR3 is 18 residues long. In DNA, the CDR3 is TGTGCCAGCAGCTCAAGTAAGGGGGAGGACAAAGGTTACTATGGCTACACCTTC. Protein: CASSSSKGEDKGYYGYTF.

The chain recombines TRBV23-1 with TRBJ2-1; TRBD2 matches 10 bases. TRBV23-1 is identified as an open reading frame with a role that is uncertain. The CDR3 has 16 amino acids. Unmatched junction bases numbered 7, after V lost 0 bases and J lost 8 bases. The CDR3 sequence: CASSQSAAGGRDEQFF. CDR3 in DNA: TGCGCCAGCAGTCAATCGGCAGCGGGGGGGCGTGATGAGCAGTTCTTC.

This chain links TRBV19 with TRBJ2-7; 7 bases agree with TRBD2. CDR3 length equals 15 residues. J was trimmed by 2 bases and V by 6 bases; bases with no gene match: 10. Germline V gene lookup returns CDR1 LNHDA and CDR2 SQIVND (reference sequence). CDR3 in DNA: TGTGCCAGTAGCCCCGCCCTAGCGGCCACCTACGAGCAGTACTTC. Its translation: CASSPALAATYEQYF.

The genes are TRBV4-3 and TRBJ2-1; D remains unclear. In germline, CDR1 is LGHNA, CDR2 YSLEER. This CDR3 region has 16 residues. Between the trimmed V and J ends, which lost 0 bases and 5 bases, there was a span of 14 bases. CDR3 coding DNA: TGCGCCAGCAGCCAAGAGCTGCCCCCGATAGACAATGAGCAGTTCTTC. As protein: CASSQELPPIDNEQFF.

The chain combines TRBV9 with TRBJ2-7; 14 bases match TRBD2. CDR3 length: 15 residues. Germline-derived CDR1 and CDR2 are SGDLS and YYNGEE. V lost 3 bases, J lost 11 bases, and 10 bases stayed unmatched. DNA of the CDR3: TGTGCCAGCAGCGCCGGGGGACTAGCGGGGGATTTGGAGTACTTC. Protein product: CASSAGGLAGDLEYF.

The V and J genes are TRBV5-6 and TRBJ2-1; no clear D. Trimming removed 0 bases at V and 0 bases at J, with 13 bases between. CDR3 length equals 17 residues. Per the germline V gene, CDR1 is SGHDT and CDR2 is YYEEEE. The chain's CDR3 is CASSLVSSVSSYNEQFF. CDR3 nucleotide sequence: TGTGCCAGCAGCTTGGTCTCAAGCGTAAGCTCCTACAATGAGCAGTTCTTC.

This rearrangement joins TRBV7-2 to TRBJ2-1; possible D gene TRBD2, 7 bases. CDR3 length equals 15 residues. Looked up from germline, CDR1 is SGHTA and CDR2 is FQGNSA. Trimming left V 6 bases short and J 7 bases short, with 19 bases between. The DNA of the CDR3 is TGTGCCAGCAGGTCCGGGGGGCCCTCCTGGAATGAGCAGTTCTTC. It yields the protein CASRSGGPSWNEQFF.

This sequence joins TRBV9 and TRBJ1-3, with a tentative D call TRBD1 (6 bases). Germline V gene sequence: CDR1 SGDLS, CDR2 YYNGEE. Trimming removed 4 bases from V and 0 bases from J, with 14 bases in between. CDR3 length: 16 amino acids. The CDR3 DNA reads TGTGCCAGCAGCATGGGGGCAGGTTCCTCTGGAAACACCATATATTTT. Its protein product is CASSMGAGSSGNTIYF.

The V gene is TRBV18, the J gene TRBJ2-1, with TRBD1 as a possible D gene (6 bases). This CDR3 has 16 amino acids. Germline CDR1 KGHSH, CDR2 LQKENI. V gave up 2 bases and J gave up 10 bases, with 21 bases separating them. CDR3 residues: CASSPINRQGQGEQFF. In DNA, the CDR3 is TGTGCCAGCTCACCAATCAACCGGCAGGGGCAAGGGGAGCAGTTCTTC.

This rearrangement joins TRBV30 to TRBJ2-4, with unresolved D. Germline V gives CDR1 GTSNPN, CDR2 SVGIG (reference sequence). The CDR3 contains 13 residues. V lost 5 bases and J 1 base, leaving 9 bases between the germline ends. CDR3 coding DNA: TGTGCCTGGGGGGTTGGGGCCAAAAACATTCAGTACTTC. Encoded protein: CAWGVGAKNIQYF.

This clone was counted a single time. V gene TRBV4-3 combines with J gene TRBJ2-1, with a weak D call TRBD1 (6 bases). The V end was cut by 4 bases, the J end by 0 bases, with 13 bases between. This CDR3 contains 16 residues. Germline CDR1 is LGHNA and CDR2 is YSLEER. Written as DNA, the CDR3 is TGCGCCAGCAGCCGAGAAACAGGGAGCTCCTACAATGAGCAGTTCTTC. It translates to CASSRETGSSYNEQFF.

The J gene is TRBJ2-3, the V gene TRBV5-4, with 11 bases aligning to TRBD2. The CDR3 is made up of 17 amino acids. Trimming took 0 bases from V and 3 from J; bases not matched to a gene: 6. In germline, CDR1 is SGHNT, CDR2 YYREEE (reference sequence). The CDR3 bases are TGTGCCAGCAGCTTGGCTAGCGGGGGGCAGAGGACAGATACGCAGTATTTT. Translated: CASSLASGGQRTDTQYF.

The chain combines TRBV14 with TRBJ2-3; D is uncertain. The CDR3 sequence is 14 residues long. Germline CDR1 reads SGHDN; CDR2 reads FVKESK. V dropped 0 bases and J dropped 5 bases, with 9 bases sitting between them. CDR3 DNA: TGTGCCAGCAGCCAAGACTCGGAGAGAGATACGCAGTATTTT. Amino acids: CASSQDSERDTQYF.

This clone was recorded once. This chain uses TRBV11-3 with TRBJ2-1, with 11 bases aligning to TRBD2. Germline trimming cut 4 bases from V and 10 bases from J; bases unmatched to any gene: 15. Germline-derived CDR1 and CDR2 are SGHNT and YENEEA. This CDR3 region has 17 residues. The CDR3 is CASSSTPGLAASKEQFF. The CDR3 nucleotides read TGTGCCAGCAGCTCAACCCCGGGACTAGCGGCCTCAAAGGAGCAGTTCTTC.

The rearrangement uses TRBV6-2 or TRBV6-3 and TRBJ1-4; the D gene is possibly TRBD1 (5 bases). Germline loops: CDR1 MNHEY, CDR2 SVGEGT. CDR3 length: 18 amino acids. V lost 0 bases to trimming and J lost 8 bases, with 22 bases between them. CDR3 in amino acids: CASSYSMIPGTPWEKLFF. For the CDR3, the DNA is TGTGCCAGCAGTTACTCAATGATCCCCGGGACCCCCTGGGAAAAACTGTTTTTT.

The chain is built from TRBV5-1 and TRBJ2-3; a weak D match, TRBD1 (5 bases). This CDR3 region has 18 residues. CDR1 is SGHRS and CDR2 is YFSETQ in the germline V gene. Trimming took 2 bases from V and 1 from J, leaving 20 bases between them. The CDR3 DNA follows: TGCGCCAGCAGCTTCTTCGACGACAGCTTGCTAGGCACAGATACGCAGTATTTT. This codes for CASSFFDDSLLGTDTQYF.

The chain has TRBV6-5 and TRBJ2-2, with D maybe TRBD1 (5 bases). The CDR3 totals 13 residues. Germline V gene lookup returns CDR1 MNHEY and CDR2 SVGAGI. V was trimmed by 6 bases and J by 7 bases, leaving 12 bases between them. The CDR3 is CASSPSRGGELFF. The CDR3 bases are TGTGCCAGCAGCCCATCAAGGGGCGGGGAGCTGTTTTTT.

The J gene is TRBJ1-1, the V gene TRBV27, with a weak D call TRBD1 (6 bases). V lost 3 bases and J 0 bases, leaving 8 bases between the germline ends. Per germline, CDR1 MNHEY and CDR2 SMNVEV (reference sequence). This CDR3 is built from 14 residues. The CDR3, as DNA: TGTGCCAGCAGTTTCGGACAGATGAACACTGAAGCTTTCTTT. Protein product: CASSFGQMNTEAFF.

V and J are TRBV7-2 and TRBJ1-2; D may be TRBD1 (5 bases). Germline CDR1 SGHTA, CDR2 FQGNSA. This CDR3 is 14 amino acids long. The V gene lost 1 base and the J gene lost 4 bases, with 10 bases spanning the gap. The CDR3 DNA is TGTGCCAGCAGCTTAGTTCAGGGAGTCTATGGCTACACCTTC. Translated: CASSLVQGVYGYTF.

The chain recombines TRBV6-6 with TRBJ2-7; D is undetermined. The CDR3 contains 15 residues. Germline-derived CDR1 and CDR2 are MNHNY and SVGAGI (reference sequence). The V and J ends lost 2 bases and 3 bases respectively, with 14 bases between them. The CDR3 protein is CASSYDPASLYEQYF. DNA of the CDR3: TGTGCCAGCAGTTACGATCCGGCAAGCCTCTACGAGCAGTACTTC.

This rearrangement joins TRBV5-1 to TRBJ2-7, with 16 nucleotides matching TRBD2. V was clipped by 4 bases and J by 0 bases; unmatched bases: 7. The germline gives CDR1 SGHRS, CDR2 YFSETQ. This CDR3 comprises 18 residues. The DNA for the CDR3 is TGCGCCAGCAGCCCGGGACTAGCGGGAGGGCCCCTCTCCTACGAGCAGTACTTC. Its protein is CASSPGLAGGPLSYEQYF.

V is TRBV2 and J is TRBJ2-3, with 9 bases lining up with TRBD2. The V and J ends lost 5 bases and 2 bases, in that order; junction bases with no gene match: 5. This CDR3 is 15 amino acids long. Per germline, CDR1 SNHLY and CDR2 FYNNEI. CDR3 loop: CASSSGTSLTDTQYF. For the CDR3, the DNA is TGTGCCAGCAGTTCCGGGACTAGCCTCACAGATACGCAGTATTTT.

The chain recombines TRBV19 with TRBJ2-6; no clear D. V was shortened by 3 bases and J by 4 bases, with 4 bases between the two germline ends. Germline CDR1 is LNHDA and CDR2 is SQIVND (reference sequence). The CDR3 runs to 13 residues. CDR3 amino acids: CASSMPGANVLTF. The DNA of the CDR3 is TGTGCCAGTAGTATGCCCGGGGCCAACGTCCTGACTTTC.

The genes are TRBV4-1 and TRBJ2-7; TRBD1 matches 8 bases. V lost 1 base, J lost 13 bases, and 6 bases stayed unmatched. The germline gives CDR1 MGHRA, CDR2 YSYEKL. CDR3 length equals 12 residues. CDR3 sequence: CASSQGTGIVYF. As DNA, the CDR3 is TGCGCCAGCAGCCAAGGGACAGGGATCGTCTACTTC.

V usage is TRBV7-9 and J usage is TRBJ1-6, with D possibly matching TRBD1 (6 bases). The CDR3 is 13 residues long. CDR1 and CDR2 from the germline V gene are SEHNR and FQNEAQ (reference sequence). V was shortened by 4 bases and J by 7 bases, with 8 bases between the two germline ends. The CDR3: CASSSQGNSPLHF. For the CDR3, the DNA is TGTGCCAGCAGCTCCCAGGGGAATTCACCCCTCCACTTT.

The genes are TRBV11-2 and TRBJ1-4, with a possible D match to TRBD1 (5 bases). V lost 3 bases to trimming and J lost 4 bases, with 12 bases between them. The germline V gene has CDR1 SGHAT and CDR2 FQNNGV. This CDR3 spans 15 amino acids. For the CDR3, the DNA is TGTGCCAGCAGCTTTTCTTGGGGGAATAATGAAAAACTGTTTTTT. Translation gives CASSFSWGNNEKLFF.